Listed below are T cell receptor beta chains from one sample, sequenced in a study of cytomegalovirus exposure and HLA in healthy donors. Profiled with immunoSEQ multiplex PCR; TCRdb holds only in-frame clones, not every one. The sample shows about 240,000 clones, more than 75% of them seen only once. The sequenced material came from PBMCs. The receptors come from a woman aged 25 to 45 in good health and CMV-seropositive. The CDR3 runs from the conserved cysteine through the conserved F or W. The order of the fields is D gene, V gene, clone size, J gene, CDR3 DNA, CDR3 protein. D genes are given only for firm matches. Clone size is shown for a subset of rows, as once, few, many or a class of expanded clone.

>TRBD2|TRBV6-4|.|TRBJ2-3
TGTGCCAGCAGTGTGACTAGCGGCACAGATACGCAGTATTTT
CASSVTSGTDTQYF
>.|TRBV19|.|TRBJ1-1
TGTGCCAGTATTGACCGATTCCCAGGGAACACTGAAGCTTTCTTT
CASIDRFPGNTEAFF
>TRBD2|TRBV28|.|TRBJ2-7
TGTGCCAGCAGTGGGCTGACTAGCGGGAGCACGTACGAGCAGTACTTC
CASSGLTSGSTYEQYF
>TRBD2|TRBV27|.|TRBJ2-1
TGTGCCAGCAAATGGCGGGAGGGCCTTTCTGAGCAGTTCTTC
CASKWREGLSEQFF
>TRBD2|TRBV6-1|.|TRBJ2-7
TGTGCCAGCAGTGAATTTAGCGGGAGGGGATACGAGCAGTACTTC
CASSEFSGRGYEQYF
>.|TRBV29-1|.|TRBJ2-7
TGCAGCGTAGAGGATATGAACGAGCAGTACTTC
CSVEDMNEQYF
>.|TRBV2|.|TRBJ2-7
TGTGCCAGCGACCGGGACAACTACTCCTACGAGCAGTACTTC
CASDRDNYSYEQYF
>TRBD1|TRBV2|.|TRBJ1-1
TGTGCCAGCACTCGGGACAGCAACACTGAAGCTTTCTTT
CASTRDSNTEAFF
>.|TRBV30|.|TRBJ1-2
TGTGCCTGGAGTGTAGGATCAGGGGCAGGCTACACCTTC
CAWSVGSGAGYTF
>.|TRBV11-2|.|TRBJ2-1
TGTGCCAGCAGCTTAGAATACGGGAACAATGAGCAGTTCTTC
CASSLEYGNNEQFF
>TRBD1|TRBV30|.|TRBJ1-3
TGTGCCTGGAGTGCGCGTGGACAGGGGGGAAACACCATATATTTT
CAWSARGQGGNTIYF
>.|TRBV6-5|.|TRBJ2-3
TGTGCCAGCAGCCGCCGGGATACGCAGTATTTT
CASSRRDTQYF
>.|TRBV10-3|.|TRBJ1-5
TGTGCCATCAGTGAGTTGGCGGAGGATCAGCCCCAGCATTTT
CAISELAEDQPQHF
>TRBD2|TRBV11-2|.|TRBJ2-1
TGTGCCAGCAGCTTAATACTAGCGGGAAAAAATGAGCAGTTCTTC
CASSLILAGKNEQFF
>.|TRBV5-1|.|TRBJ2-7
TGCGCCAGCAGCTTGTTTAACGCGGGGGCCTCCTACGAGCAGTACTTC
CASSLFNAGASYEQYF
>TRBD1|TRBV29-1|once|TRBJ2-2
TGCAGCGTAGCCGGGACAGACTTTAAAACCGGGGAGCTGTTTTTT
CSVAGTDFKTGELFF
>.|TRBV9|.|TRBJ1-2
TGTGCCAGCAGCGTGGGCTTAACCTTTAACTATGGCTACACCTTC
CASSVGLTFNYGYTF
>TRBD2|TRBV6-1|.|TRBJ2-7
TGTGCCAGCAGTGAAGTTACTAGCGGGTTATACGAGCAGTACTTC
CASSEVTSGLYEQYF
>TRBD1|TRBV5-1|.|TRBJ1-1
TGCGCCAGCAGCTCACGTACCCGACAGGGTGGAACTGAAGCTTTCTTT
CASSSRTRQGGTEAFF
>TRBD1|TRBV30|.|TRBJ1-1
TGTGCCTGGAGCTCGACAGGGCTGAACACTGAAGCTTTCTTT
CAWSSTGLNTEAFF
>TRBD1|TRBV5-4|.|TRBJ2-2
TGTGCCAGTTTCCCCGGGACAGCGAACACCGGGGAGCTGTTTTTT
CASFPGTANTGELFF
>.|TRBV30|.|TRBJ1-1
TGTGCCTGGGGAGGGACCGAGCGCACTGAAGCTTTCTTT
CAWGGTERTEAFF
>TRBD1|TRBV13|.|TRBJ2-1
TGTGCCAGCAGCCACCGGACAGGCAATGAGCAGTTCTTC
CASSHRTGNEQFF
>TRBD2|TRBV7-6|.|TRBJ2-1
TGTGCCAGCAGCTCCCTGGGGCTAGCGGGAGGGAATGAGCAGTTCTTC
CASSSLGLAGGNEQFF
>TRBD1|TRBV7-3|.|TRBJ1-1
TGTGCCAGCAGCTTTTCATTGGGGACAGGGGCTTTCTTT
CASSFSLGTGAFF
>TRBD2|TRBV5-6|few|TRBJ2-7
TGTGCCAGCAGCTGGGCTAGCGGGAGTCGCGAGCAGTACTTC
CASSWASGSREQYF
>.|TRBV30|.|TRBJ1-5
TGTGCCTGGAGTGTACGGAGGCGTGATCAGCCCCAGCATTTT
CAWSVRRRDQPQHF
>.|TRBV29-1|.|TRBJ1-1
TGCAGCGTTTACAGGAGTTCAGTCATGAACACTGAAGCTTTCTTT
CSVYRSSVMNTEAFF
>.|TRBV4-1|.|TRBJ2-7
TGCGCCAGCAGCCAAACCCTAGCTTCCGAGCAGTACTTC
CASSQTLASEQYF
>TRBD2|TRBV27|.|TRBJ2-1
TGTGCCAGCAGTTGGACTAGCGGGACTAATGAGCAGTTCTTC
CASSWTSGTNEQFF
>.|TRBV2|.|TRBJ1-2
TGTGCCAGCAGTGTAAGGGGCGATAACTATGGCTACACCTTC
CASSVRGDNYGYTF
>.|TRBV5-1|.|TRBJ2-7
TGCGCCAGCAGCATTGCCAGCTCCTACGAGCAGTACTTC
CASSIASSYEQYF